Sequencing of this T cell receptor (beta chain) was carried out in a study of blood T cell repertoires in COVID-19. Looking at the study overall: COVID-19 samples collected from the United States, Italy and Spain covered acute and convalescent phases. Sample material is recorded as cDNA or gDNA derived from T cells, B-cell-depleted T cells, or PBMCs.

The V and J ends lost 5 bases and 4 bases, in that order; junction bases with no gene match: 16. In germline, CDR1 is LNHDA, CDR2 SQIVND (reference sequence). CDR3 length: 18 residues. In the original processing: Reference gene primer amplification gave nucleated cell count estimates. Method: immunoSEQ multiplex PCR; TCRdb's copy keeps in-frame clones and lacks some. Clone size and the V and J calls come from that table; the DNA yielded D and trimming. This sample has roughly 80,000 clones, with about 87% found just once. V usage is TRBV19 and J usage is TRBJ2-1; 8 bases are shared with TRBD2. Sequences were obtained from peripheral blood. This TCR came from a man in his fifties or sixties with active COVID-19. The CDR3 is CASSPQLSGGISYNEQFF. The CDR3 DNA follows: TGTGCCAGTAGTCCCCAGTTGAGCGGGGGCATATCTTACAATGAGCAGTTCTTC.